The clone carrying this TCR beta chain was seen many times. The antigen remains unidentified. V was pared by 5 bases and J by 5 bases, with 6 bases of the junction left unmatched. The CDR3 consists of 15 residues. Germline CDR1 reads SGHVS; CDR2 reads FQNEAQ. TCRdb fed the reads into MiXCR, producing one record per CDR3 protein. The repertoire holds a few hundred thousand distinct CDR3 sequences, with approximately 18% as singletons. This sample stems from a study of T cell repertoires in cytomegalovirus infection. Notes on the study in general: CMV-specific HLA-C-restricted TCR beta clonotypes dominated the ex vivo response.

The chain uses TRBV7-8 and TRBJ2-5; 12 bases are shared with TRBD1. The TCR comes from a human donor in good health (CMV status not recorded). Some clones in this sample may be carry-over from other donors' samples. The sequenced material came from PBMCs. The DNA of the CDR3 is TGTGCCAGCAGCCCAGGGACAGGGGGCGCTGAGACCCAGTACTTC. Translated: CASSPGTGGAETQYF.